In its sample, the clone carrying this T cell receptor (beta chain) was seen a few times. The antigen is not known. The germline V gene has CDR1 LGHNA and CDR2 YSLEER. The CDR3 has 15 residues. V dropped 2 bases and J dropped 4; count of bases not matched to a gene: 5. This entry belongs to a study of response to subunit inactivated influenza vaccine. The study, taken as a whole, reports: Authors suggested seasonal influenza vaccinations each recruit few new T cells.

TCRdb re-called the RT-PCR reads with MiXCR, one entry per CDR3 protein. The sample contains about 800,000 distinct CDR3 sequences, approximately 22% of which appear only once. Here the sequenced sample was PBMCs from blood, taken 5 days after vaccination. This chain joins TRBV4-3 and TRBJ2-7, with 10 positions matching TRBD2. The receptor comes from a man aged 45-60 years who received an inactivated influenza vaccine. CDR3 DNA: TGCGCCAGCAGCCAAACTAGCGGGACCACTTACGAGCAGTACTTC. This translates into CASSQTSGTTYEQYF.